The following is a T cell receptor beta chain sequence with its context. Its antigen remains unknown. Here immunoSEQ multiplex PCR was the method, and the copy in TCRdb shows in-frame clones only, minus some. Of around 1 million clones in the sample, over 60% are singletons; the top ten hold nearly 1.5%. Germline V CDR1 and CDR2: SGHVS, FQNEAQ. This CDR3 is built from 14 residues. The ends were cut back, 5 bases at V and 3 bases at J, with 14 bases in the middle. The sample belongs to a study of shared clonotypes between healthy human individuals. Study-wide findings and caveats: Large depth notwithstanding, sorted-subset sequencing proved incomplete by rarefaction. The authors expected sequencing depth to affect clonotype sharing among donors. All-four-donor shared clonotypes had higher generation probabilities than non-shared clonotypes did.

This chain uses TRBV7-8 with TRBJ2-7; D is uncertain. Input material: memory CD4+ T cells sorted from blood. The subset denotes: CD45RA-negative fraction. The TCR comes from a man aged 18 to 30 in good health. CDR3 nucleotides: TGTGCCAGCAGCCCTGGAAAATCCCTCTACGAGCAGTACTTC. This sequence encodes CASSPGKSLYEQYF.